The next 13 T cell receptor beta chains were all read from a single sample in a study of blood T cell repertoires in COVID-19. Profiled with immunoSEQ multiplex PCR; TCRdb holds only in-frame clones, not every one. This repertoire shows nearly 250,000 clones, more than 75% found once; its top ten account for about 6%. Input material: peripheral blood. The receptors originated from a woman of 80 years or more with COVID-19, enrolled during active disease.

As for this clone: Other DNA sequences in the same sample also yield this CDR3. The rearrangement joins TRBV5-1 to TRBJ2-5; D remains ambiguous. From germline, CDR1 is SGHRS and CDR2 YFSETQ. V was clipped by 1 base and J by 2 bases, with 3 bases between them. The CDR3 sequence is 12 residues long. The CDR3 DNA reads as TGCGCCAGCAGCTTGCCTCAAGAGACCCAGTACTTC. Translated, it gives CASSLPQETQYF. The full variable domain, in which reference TRBV5-1 and TRBJ2-5 provide the parts outside the CDR3, is KAGVTQTPRYLIKTRGQQVTLSCSPISGHRSVSWYQQTPGQGLQFLFEYFSETQRNKGNFPGRFSGRQFSNSRSEMNVSTLELGDSALYLCASSLPQETQYFGPGTRLLVL.

This clone has just a few counts. The V gene is TRBV11-2, the J gene TRBJ2-5; 8 bases line up with TRBD1. CDR1 and CDR2 from the germline V gene are SGHAT and FQNNGV. The junction had 10 bases not matched to a gene; V was cut back by 2 bases and J by 5 bases. The CDR3 contains 16 residues. For the CDR3, the DNA is TGTGCCAGCAGCTTAACGGGACAGGTGGACGGGGAGACCCAGTACTTC. Translation: CASSLTGQVDGETQYF.

V is TRBV5-4 and J is TRBJ2-7, with D possibly being TRBD2 (6 bases). Trimming removed 0 bases at V and 4 bases at J, with 11 bases between. CDR3 length: 14 amino acids. Germline CDR1 SGHNT, CDR2 YYREEE (reference sequence). The CDR3 sequence: CASSLGSGYYEQYF. As DNA, the CDR3 is TGTGCCAGCAGCTTGGGTAGCGGTTATTACGAGCAGTACTTC.

The CDR3 is CASSPLAEVNTEAFF. The CDR3 DNA reads TGTGCCAGCTCACCATTAGCTGAAGTGAACACTGAAGCTTTCTTT. The chain combines TRBV18 with TRBJ1-1; D unclear. The CDR3 sequence is 15 residues long. Germline V gene lookup returns CDR1 KGHSH and CDR2 LQKENI. V lost 2 bases, J lost 0 bases, and 10 bases lay in between.

This sequence joins TRBV10-3 and TRBJ1-2; TRBD1 is a possible D gene (6 bases). The germline gives CDR1 ENHRY, CDR2 SYGVKD. The CDR3 runs to 15 residues. V shed 2 bases and J shed 0 bases, with 10 bases lying between them. The CDR3 DNA is TGTGCCATCAGTGAGGGGCAGGGGCCTAACTATGGCTACACCTTC. Protein: CAISEGQGPNYGYTF.

The V and J genes are TRBV18 and TRBJ2-5; no firm D call. The CDR3 covers 12 residues. CDR1 and CDR2 (germline): KGHSH, LQKENI. V lost 4 bases and J 4 bases, leaving 7 bases between the germline ends. The CDR3: CASSRARETQYF. CDR3 nucleotide sequence: TGTGCCAGCTCACGGGCCCGAGAGACCCAGTACTTC.

The genes are TRBV2 and TRBJ1-2; maybe TRBD1 (6 bases). CDR1 SNHLY and CDR2 FYNNEI come from the germline V gene. The CDR3 has 14 amino acids. The V and J ends lost 6 bases and 2 bases respectively, with 13 bases between them. Written as DNA, the CDR3 is TGTGCCAGCAGGCACAACAGGGACAACTATGGCTACACCTTC. This translates into CASRHNRDNYGYTF.

J is TRBJ1-1 and V is TRBV7-9; no clear D. The V and J ends lost 1 base and 5 bases respectively, with 8 bases between them. This CDR3 comprises 13 residues. The germline V gene has CDR1 SEHNR and CDR2 FQNEAQ (reference sequence). The CDR3 region is CASSLVQETEAFF. Written as DNA, the CDR3 is TGTGCCAGCAGCTTAGTCCAGGAAACTGAAGCTTTCTTT.

The chain joins TRBV5-4 to TRBJ1-2; TRBD1 is a possible D gene (5 bases). CDR3 length: 14 residues. Trimming removed 0 bases from V and 8 bases from J, with 14 bases in between. CDR1 is SGHNT and CDR2 is YYREEE in the germline V gene (reference sequence). In DNA form, the CDR3 reads TGTGCCAGCAGCTTGGTTAGCCAGGGAAGAGGCTACACCTTC. Protein product: CASSLVSQGRGYTF.

The rearrangement links TRBV29-1 to TRBJ1-4, with 10 bases aligning to TRBD1. Trimming took 7 bases from V and 1 from J; bases not matched to a gene: 9. CDR3 length equals 16 residues. Per germline, CDR1 SQVTM and CDR2 ANQGSEA. For the CDR3, the DNA is TGCAGCGGGGAAGTGGGACAGGGGAAAACTAATGAAAAACTGTTTTTT. This sequence encodes CSGEVGQGKTNEKLFF.

This clone was found a few times. This chain uses TRBV10-3 with TRBJ1-2, with D perhaps matching TRBD1 (6 bases). Trimming pared 1 base from V and 7 bases from J, leaving 16 bases between. The CDR3 covers 15 residues. Germline V gene sequence: CDR1 ENHRY, CDR2 SYGVKD. The DNA of the CDR3 is TGTGCCATCAGTGAGTGGGGGCCGGGGATCTCTGGCTACACCTTC. Its protein product is CAISEWGPGISGYTF.

The chain employs TRBV10-3 and TRBJ1-1, with 7 bases aligning to TRBD1. Germline CDR1 is ENHRY and CDR2 is SYGVKD. Germline trimming cut 7 bases from V and 3 bases from J; bases unmatched to any gene: 8. This CDR3 is 14 amino acids long. The DNA for the CDR3 is TGTGCCATCAATAGACAGGGTGGGGACACTGAAGCTTTCTTT. Residues: CAINRQGGDTEAFF.

The rearrangement uses TRBV12-2 and TRBJ1-4; TRBD1 was called by the table and not checked on the DNA. TRBV12-2 is listed as a pseudogene. The CDR3 is made up of 15 amino acids. The CDR3 region has the DNA TGTGCAAGTCGCACGAAGAACAGGGTTAATGAAAAACTGTTTTTT. It specifies CASRTKNRVNEKLFF.